This section outlines one T cell receptor (beta chain) sequence together with its context. The target antigen is unknown. The same CDR3 also results from other DNA sequences found in this sample. CDR3 size: 14 residues. Germline values: CDR1 LGHNA, CDR2 YSLEER. With V trimmed by 4 bases and J by 4 bases, 2 bases remained unmatched. Expressed TCRB transcripts were sequenced after all isolated RNA was converted to cDNA. Naive, central memory and regulatory T cell samples yielded about 4 million reads on average. Produced via immunoSEQ multiplex PCR; TCRdb's table is partial and in-frame only. Of 250,000 to 300,000 clones in the sample, around 7.3% are singletons; the top ten hold roughly 1%. The data were taken from a study of beta chain features in type 1 diabetes. Overall study results and limits: The influence of HLA type on TCRB rearrangement stayed undetermined.

Source material: central memory CD4+ T cells from blood. This sequence joins TRBV4-3 and TRBJ1-2; 11 bases line up with TRBD1. This TCR was recovered from a woman in her late teens or twenties in good health. CDR3 coding DNA: TGCGCCAGCAGCCGAGGACAGGGGGCCTATGGCTACACCTTC. This gives the protein CASSRGQGAYGYTF.